The following is a TCR beta chain sequence with its context. Trimming removed 1 base at V and 4 bases at J, with 8 bases between. This CDR3 is built from 14 residues. Germline CDR1 reads SGDLS; CDR2 reads YYNGEE. This entry comes from a study of blood T cell repertoires in COVID-19. Study-level background: COVID-19 samples collected from the United States, Italy and Spain covered acute and convalescent phases. PBMCs, B-cell-depleted T cells, or T cells provided the cDNA or gDNA that made up the material.

In the source study's methods: Cell counts per sample came from amplifying reference gene primers. Clones were read by immunoSEQ multiplex PCR, and TCRdb kept only the in-frame ones, dropping some. From that table come the V and J calls and clone size; the DNA was used to work out D and trimming. The sample holds 100,000 to 110,000 clones; over 80% are singletons and the top ten take roughly 13%. The receptor was derived from a man over 45 with active or convalescent COVID-19. Sequenced input: peripheral blood. J is TRBJ2-2 and V is TRBV9; D unclear. The CDR3 is CASSVRPSTGELFF. The CDR3 bases are TGTGCCAGCAGCGTACGCCCGAGCACCGGGGAGCTGTTTTTT.